These T cell receptor beta chains were read from a single sample in a study of STAT5B mutations in CD4+ large granular lymphocyte leukemia. Profiling relied on immunoSEQ multiplex PCR, and the TCRdb table lists in-frame clones only, not all of them. Among approximately 35,000 clones listed, about two thirds were seen once. Sequencing was performed on CD4+ T cells from blood buffy coats. These receptors came from a human donor in good health. The CDR3 runs from the conserved cysteine through the conserved F or W. The D gene is left open where the match is weak. Clone size, where shown, is once, few, many, or a class for clones that have expanded.

size	D	V	J	CDR3	DNA
few	-	TRBV5-1	TRBJ1-1	CASSLFDSGTEAFF	TGCGCCAGCAGCTTGTTTGATTCCGGTACTGAAGCTTTCTTT
-	-	TRBV18	TRBJ1-1	CASSLGRGPEAFF	TGTGCCAGCTCACTGGGCCGAGGCCCTGAAGCTTTCTTT
few	-	TRBV5-1	TRBJ1-6	CASSPGTDYSPLHF	TGCGCCAGCAGCCCTGGGACGGATTATTCACCCCTCCACTTT
-	-	TRBV29-1	TRBJ2-7	CSVGEKRYEQYF	TGCAGCGTTGGGGAAAAAAGGTACGAGCAGTACTTC
-	TRBD2	TRBV5-1	TRBJ2-1	CASSLALAGYNEQFF	TGCGCCAGCAGCTTGGCACTAGCGGGATACAATGAGCAGTTCTTC
once	-	TRBV4-2	TRBJ2-7	CASSQDPATRRNEQYF	TGTGCCAGCAGCCAAGACCCCGCAACGCGGAGGAACGAGCAGTACTTC
-	-	TRBV5-1	TRBJ1-4	CASSLGRGGQRGAGNEKLFF	TGCGCCAGCAGCTTGGGACGCGGGGGTCAGAGGGGGGCTGGTAATGAAAAACTGTTTTTT
-	-	TRBV7-2	TRBJ1-2	CASSLGVRVRQNYGYTF	TGTGCCAGCAGCTTAGGGGTCAGGGTCCGGCAGAACTATGGCTACACCTTC
-	TRBD2	TRBV5-1	TRBJ2-1	CASSNMGTSADLNNEQFF	TGCGCCAGCTCCAACATGGGGACTAGCGCGGACCTTAACAATGAGCAGTTCTTC
-	-	TRBV27	TRBJ2-1	CASRFGGAGPGVDEQFF	TGTGCCAGCAGGTTTGGGGGAGCGGGTCCAGGGGTTGATGAGCAGTTCTTC
-	TRBD2	TRBV5-1	TRBJ2-7	CASSPGTRTYEQYF	TGCGCCAGCAGCCCCGGGACTAGGACCTACGAGCAGTACTTC
-	-	TRBV4-3	TRBJ1-6	CASSQDVGSPLHF	TGCGCCAGCAGCCAAGATGTCGGGTCACCCCTCCACTTT
-	-	TRBV27	TRBJ2-7	CASSGRDGTYEQYF	TGTGCCAGCAGTGGACGGGACGGTACCTACGAGCAGTACTTC
-	TRBD2	TRBV11-3	TRBJ2-1	CASSPGTSGGSSNEQFF	TGTGCCAGCAGCCCCGGGACTAGCGGGGGTAGTAGCAATGAGCAGTTCTTC
-	-	TRBV19	TRBJ2-6	CASSKYTTGANVLTF	TGTGCCAGTAGTAAATACACAACTGGGGCCAACGTCCTGACTTTC
-	-	TRBV5-1	TRBJ2-2	CASSLGQNTGELFF	TGCGCCAGCAGCTTGGGGCAGAACACCGGGGAGCTGTTTTTT
-	-	TRBV2	TRBJ2-1	CASSRDRTAYNEQFF	TGTGCCAGCAGTCGGGACCGCACGGCATACAATGAGCAGTTCTTC
once	TRBD1	TRBV6-1	TRBJ1-5	CASSEGDRILGQPQHF	TGTGCCAGCAGTGAGGGGGACAGAATCTTGGGTCAGCCCCAGCATTTT
-	-	TRBV20-1	TRBJ1-2	CSAVGNYGYTF	TGCAGTGCTGTTGGCAACTATGGCTACACCTTC
-	TRBD2	TRBV11-3	TRBJ2-7	CASSFGGVSSYEQYF	TGTGCCAGCAGCTTTGGGGGGGTGAGCTCCTACGAGCAGTACTTC
-	-	TRBV7-9	TRBJ2-3	CASSLVRVGDTDTQYF	TGTGCCAGCAGCTTAGTCAGGGTTGGAGACACAGATACGCAGTATTTT
few	-	TRBV4-2	TRBJ1-4	CASSQTEQTNEKLFF	TGTGCCAGCAGCCAGACGGAACAGACTAATGAAAAACTGTTTTTT
-	-	TRBV13	TRBJ1-1	CASSLWGRGGTEAFF	TGTGCCAGCAGCTTATGGGGCAGGGGAGGTACTGAAGCTTTCTTT
-	TRBD2	TRBV19	TRBJ2-3	CASSSGTSGGFWGGDTQYF	TGTGCCAGTAGTTCTGGGACTAGCGGGGGCTTCTGGGGTGGAGATACGCAGTATTTT
-	-	TRBV6-6	TRBJ2-5	CASSFTDGDQETQYF	TGTGCCAGCAGTTTCACGGACGGAGACCAAGAGACCCAGTACTTC
once	TRBD1	TRBV4-1	TRBJ2-3	CASSLTQGAGVVGTQYF	TGCGCCAGCAGCCTAACTCAGGGGGCAGGGGTCGTAGGTACGCAGTATTTT
-	-	TRBV5-4	TRBJ1-1	CASSLSGVATEAFF	TGTGCCAGCAGCTTGAGTGGGGTGGCCACTGAAGCTTTCTTT
once	-	TRBV28	TRBJ2-1	CASSPWGTQTNEQFF	TGTGCCAGCAGCCCCTGGGGGACTCAGACCAATGAGCAGTTCTTC
few	-	TRBV10-3	TRBJ2-5	CASARWETQYF	TGTGCCTCCGCTAGATGGGAGACCCAGTACTTC
few	-	TRBV11-2	TRBJ1-1	CASSLWGSEAFF	TGTGCCAGCAGCTTATGGGGGTCTGAAGCTTTCTTT
-	TRBD1	TRBV11-2	TRBJ1-4	CANSLGGTGGTANEKLFF	TGTGCCAACAGCTTAGGTGGGACAGGGGGTACGGCTAATGAAAAACTGTTTTTT
-	-	TRBV7-2	TRBJ1-6	CASSLGGQINSPLHF	TGTGCCAGCAGCTTAGGTGGGCAGATAAATTCACCCCTCCACTTT
-	-	TRBV2	TRBJ1-4	CASSRQGTAREKLFF	TGTGCCAGCAGTCGGCAGGGGACGGCACGCGAAAAACTGTTTTTT
-	TRBD1	TRBV5-1	TRBJ2-1	CASSLTGGAYNEQFF	TGCGCCAGCAGCTTGACAGGGGGCGCGTACAATGAGCAGTTCTTC
once	-	TRBV5-6	TRBJ1-2	CASSLGQGALGYTF	TGTGCCAGCAGCTTGGGGCAGGGAGCCCTAGGCTACACCTTC
-	-	TRBV29-1	TRBJ2-1	CSGTNDEAYNEQFF	TGCAGCGGAACAAACGATGAGGCCTACAATGAGCAGTTCTTC
-	-	TRBV2	TRBJ2-5	CASNLLGGGLVETQYF	TGTGCCAGCAACCTATTAGGGGGGGGCCTGGTTGAGACCCAGTACTTC
-	-	TRBV14	TRBJ1-6	CASSQDRASPLHF	TGTGCCAGCAGCCAAGACAGGGCTTCACCCCTCCACTTT
-	-	TRBV27	TRBJ2-1	CASSPMGGTQFF	TGTGCCAGCAGTCCCATGGGGGGCACGCAGTTCTTC
few	-	TRBV6-1	TRBJ1-3	CASSEMGSGNTIYF	TGTGCCAGCAGTGAAATGGGTTCTGGAAACACCATATATTTT
-	TRBD2	TRBV27	TRBJ2-1	CASRGLAGYNEQFF	TGTGCCAGCAGAGGACTAGCGGGATACAATGAGCAGTTCTTC
-	-	TRBV7-6	TRBJ2-3	CASSLGTGAEPQYF	TGTGCCAGCAGCTTAGGGACGGGGGCTGAGCCGCAGTATTTT
few	-	TRBV19	TRBJ1-5	CASSLDRINQPQHF	TGTGCCAGTAGTCTTGACAGGATCAATCAGCCCCAGCATTTT
-	-	TRBV11-2	TRBJ1-1	CASSPPRTEAFF	TGTGCCAGCAGCCCCCCGAGGACTGAAGCTTTCTTT
-	-	TRBV27	TRBJ2-1	CASSRGFEQFF	TGTGCCAGCAGTCGGGGGTTTGAGCAGTTCTTC
-	-	TRBV7-8	TRBJ1-4	CASSLRIGATNEKLFF	TGTGCCAGCAGCTTAAGGATAGGGGCAACTAATGAAAAACTGTTTTTT
-	-	TRBV11-1	TRBJ2-4	CASSLGLEGNIQYF	TGTGCCAGCAGCTTAGGACTAGAGGGAAACATTCAGTACTTC
-	-	TRBV7-6	TRBJ1-1	CASSFSRNTEAFF	TGTGCCAGCAGCTTCTCCAGGAACACTGAAGCTTTCTTT
-	TRBD1	TRBV6-5	TRBJ1-1	CASRDDRGGDTEAFF	TGTGCCAGCAGAGACGACAGGGGGGGGGACACTGAAGCTTTCTTT
-	TRBD1	TRBV9	TRBJ2-5	CASSVMGTGEETQYF	TGTGCCAGCAGCGTAATGGGGACAGGCGAAGAGACCCAGTACTTC
once	-	TRBV21-1	TRBJ2-7	CASSKGGGQGCNYEQYF	TGTGCCAGCAGCAAAGGGGGAGGACAGGGGTGTAACTACGAGCAGTACTTC
-	-	TRBV7-9	TRBJ2-7	CASSLMSSVYEQYF	TGTGCCAGCAGCTTAATGAGTTCCGTCTACGAGCAGTACTTC
-	-	TRBV4-3	TRBJ2-1	CASSQAVEGEQFF	TGCGCCAGCAGCCAAGCAGTGGAGGGTGAGCAGTTCTTC
once	-	TRBV28	TRBJ1-2	CATQARTVYGYTF	TGTGCCACCCAAGCCCGGACCGTCTATGGCTACACCTTC
-	-	TRBV7-9	TRBJ2-5	CASSLLGAQETQYF	TGTGCCAGCAGCCTTCTTGGCGCTCAAGAGACCCAGTACTTC